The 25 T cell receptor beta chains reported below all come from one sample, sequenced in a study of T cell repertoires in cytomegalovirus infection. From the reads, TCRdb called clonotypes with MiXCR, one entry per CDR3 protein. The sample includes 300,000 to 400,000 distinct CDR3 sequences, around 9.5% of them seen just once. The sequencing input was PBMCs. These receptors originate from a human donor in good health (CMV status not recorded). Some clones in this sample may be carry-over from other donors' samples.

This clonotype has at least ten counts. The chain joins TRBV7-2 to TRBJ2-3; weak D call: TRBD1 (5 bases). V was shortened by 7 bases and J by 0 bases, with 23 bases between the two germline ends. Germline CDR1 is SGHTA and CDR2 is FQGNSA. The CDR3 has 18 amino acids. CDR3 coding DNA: TGTGCCAGCACCCCTAGACAGCGTACCCGAATTAGCACAGATACGCAGTATTTT. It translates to CASTPRQRTRISTDTQYF. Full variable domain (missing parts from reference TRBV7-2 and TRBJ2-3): GAGVSQSPSNKVTEKGKDVELRCDPISGHTALYWYRQSLGQGLEFLIYFQGNSAPDKSGLPSDRFSAERTGGSVSTLTIQRTQQEDSAVYLCASTPRQRTRISTDTQYFGPGTRLTVL.

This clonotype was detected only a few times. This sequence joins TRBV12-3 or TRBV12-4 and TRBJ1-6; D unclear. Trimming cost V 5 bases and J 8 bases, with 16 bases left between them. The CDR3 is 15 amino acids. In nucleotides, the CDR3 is TGTGCCAGCAGTCCTCGATCGGACTCACATTCACCCCTCCACTTT. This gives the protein CASSPRSDSHSPLHF.

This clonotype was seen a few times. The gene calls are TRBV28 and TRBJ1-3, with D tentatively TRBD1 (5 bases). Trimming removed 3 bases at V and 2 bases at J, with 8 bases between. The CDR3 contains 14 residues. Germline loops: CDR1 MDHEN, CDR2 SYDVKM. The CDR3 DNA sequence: TGTGCCAGCAGTTTTTCGGGGGCTGGAAACACCATATATTTT. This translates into CASSFSGAGNTIYF.

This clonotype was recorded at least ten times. In DNA, the CDR3 is TGTGCCACCAGCAGGGCCGGGACTAGCACCTACGAGCAGTACTTC. Protein product: CATSRAGTSTYEQYF. The chain links TRBV15 to TRBJ2-7; 9 positions match TRBD2. This CDR3 has 15 amino acids. V lost 3 bases and J lost 2; bases outside the gene matches: 5. From germline, CDR1 is LNHNV and CDR2 YYDKDF (reference sequence).

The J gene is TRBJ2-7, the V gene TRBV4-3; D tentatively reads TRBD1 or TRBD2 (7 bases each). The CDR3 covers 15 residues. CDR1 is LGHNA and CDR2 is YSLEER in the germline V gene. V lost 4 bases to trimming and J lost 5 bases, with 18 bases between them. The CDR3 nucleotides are TGCGCCAGCAGCCGAGACAGGGCCGCGGGGGACGAGCAGTACTTC. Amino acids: CASSRDRAAGDEQYF.

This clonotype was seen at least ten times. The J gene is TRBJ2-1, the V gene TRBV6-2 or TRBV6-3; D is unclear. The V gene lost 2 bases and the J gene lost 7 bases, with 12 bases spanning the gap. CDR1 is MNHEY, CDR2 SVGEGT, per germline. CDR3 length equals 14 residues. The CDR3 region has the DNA TGTGCCAGCAGTTACCCGCCTATGCCGAATGAGCAGTTCTTC. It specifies CASSYPPMPNEQFF.

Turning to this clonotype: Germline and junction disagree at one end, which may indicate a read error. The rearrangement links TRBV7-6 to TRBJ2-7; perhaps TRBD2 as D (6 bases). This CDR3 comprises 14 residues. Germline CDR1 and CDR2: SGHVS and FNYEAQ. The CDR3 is CANSLLAGSYEQYF. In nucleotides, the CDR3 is TGTGCCAACAGCTTGTTGGCGGGGTCCTACGAGCAGTACTTC.

This CDR3 reads CSASRTGVPGELFF. The DNA of the CDR3 is TGCAGTGCTAGTAGGACAGGGGTTCCCGGGGAGCTGTTTTTT. The chain couples TRBV20-1 to TRBJ2-2; 9 nucleotides match TRBD1. The CDR3 loop spans 14 amino acids. CDR1 is DFQATT, CDR2 SNEGSKA, per germline (reference sequence). V was clipped by 3 bases and J by 6 bases; unmatched bases: 5.

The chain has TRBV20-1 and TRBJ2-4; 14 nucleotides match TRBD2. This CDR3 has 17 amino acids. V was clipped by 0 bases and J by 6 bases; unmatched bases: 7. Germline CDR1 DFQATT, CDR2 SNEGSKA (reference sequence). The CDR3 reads CSARDPRLAGGGNIQYF. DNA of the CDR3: TGCAGTGCTAGAGATCCCCGACTAGCGGGAGGGGGAAACATTCAGTACTTC.

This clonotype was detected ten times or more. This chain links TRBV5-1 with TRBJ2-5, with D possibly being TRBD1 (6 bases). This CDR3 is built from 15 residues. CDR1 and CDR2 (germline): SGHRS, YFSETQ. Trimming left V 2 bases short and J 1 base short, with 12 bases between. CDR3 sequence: CASSLLDSAQETQYF. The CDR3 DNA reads TGCGCCAGCAGCTTACTGGACAGTGCCCAAGAGACCCAGTACTTC.

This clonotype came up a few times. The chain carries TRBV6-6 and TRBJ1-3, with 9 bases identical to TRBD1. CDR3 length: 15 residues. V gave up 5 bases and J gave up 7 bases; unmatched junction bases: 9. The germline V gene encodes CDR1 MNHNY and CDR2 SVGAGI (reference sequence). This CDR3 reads CASSTYTGGANTIYF. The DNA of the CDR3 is TGTGCCAGCAGTACCTATACAGGGGGCGCGAACACCATATATTTT.

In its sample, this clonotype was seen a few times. The CDR3 is CASSLGLGTPDTQYF. DNA of the CDR3: TGTGCCAGCAGCTTGGGACTAGGCACCCCGGATACGCAGTATTTT. The genes are TRBV5-6 and TRBJ2-3, with TRBD2 as a possible D gene (6 bases). Between the trimmed V and J ends, which lost 0 bases and 6 bases, there was a span of 14 bases. The length of the CDR3 is 15 residues. Germline V gene data show CDR1 as SGHDT and CDR2 as YYEEEE.

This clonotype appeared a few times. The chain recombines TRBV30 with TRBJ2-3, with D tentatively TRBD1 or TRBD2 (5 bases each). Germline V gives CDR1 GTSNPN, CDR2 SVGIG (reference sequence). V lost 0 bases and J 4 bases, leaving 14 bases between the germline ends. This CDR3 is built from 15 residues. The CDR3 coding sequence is TGTGCCTGGAGTGTAAGGGGATTGGGGGCAGATACGCAGTATTTT. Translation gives CAWSVRGLGADTQYF.

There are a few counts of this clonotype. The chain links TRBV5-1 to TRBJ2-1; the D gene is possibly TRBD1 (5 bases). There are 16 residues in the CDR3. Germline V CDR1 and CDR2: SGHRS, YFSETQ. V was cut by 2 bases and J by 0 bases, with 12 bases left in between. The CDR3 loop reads CASSFKGRSSYNEQFF. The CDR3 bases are TGCGCCAGCAGCTTCAAGGGGCGCAGCTCCTACAATGAGCAGTTCTTC. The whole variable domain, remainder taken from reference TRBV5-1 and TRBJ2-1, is KAGVTQTPRYLIKTRGQQVTLSCSPISGHRSVSWYQQTPGQGLQFLFEYFSETQRNKGNFPGRFSGRQFSNSRSEMNVSTLELGDSALYLCASSFKGRSSYNEQFFGPGTRLTVL.

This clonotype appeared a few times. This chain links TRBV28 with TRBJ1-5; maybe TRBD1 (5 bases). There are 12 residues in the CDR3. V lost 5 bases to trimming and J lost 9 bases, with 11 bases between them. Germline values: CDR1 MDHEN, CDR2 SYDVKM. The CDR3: CASSQVGGPQHF. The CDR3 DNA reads TGTGCCAGCAGTCAAGTCGGGGGGCCCCAGCATTTT.

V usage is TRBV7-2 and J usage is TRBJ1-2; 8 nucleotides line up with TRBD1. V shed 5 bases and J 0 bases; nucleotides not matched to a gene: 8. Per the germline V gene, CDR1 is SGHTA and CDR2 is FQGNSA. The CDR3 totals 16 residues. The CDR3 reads CASSRGTGRANYGYTF. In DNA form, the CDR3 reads TGTGCCAGCAGCCGCGGGACAGGCAGAGCTAACTATGGCTACACCTTC. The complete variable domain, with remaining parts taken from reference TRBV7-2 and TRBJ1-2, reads GAGVSQSPSNKVTEKGKDVELRCDPISGHTALYWYRQSLGQGLEFLIYFQGNSAPDKSGLPSDRFSAERTGGSVSTLTIQRTQQEDSAVYLCASSRGTGRANYGYTFGSGTRLTVV.

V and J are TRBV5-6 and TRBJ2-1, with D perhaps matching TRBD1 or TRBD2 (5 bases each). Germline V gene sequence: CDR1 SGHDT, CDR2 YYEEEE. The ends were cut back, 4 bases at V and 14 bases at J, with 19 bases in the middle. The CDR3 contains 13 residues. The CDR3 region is CASSVFGAKEEFF. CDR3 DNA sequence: TGTGCCAGCAGCGTGTTCGGGGCGAAAGAGGAGTTCTTC.

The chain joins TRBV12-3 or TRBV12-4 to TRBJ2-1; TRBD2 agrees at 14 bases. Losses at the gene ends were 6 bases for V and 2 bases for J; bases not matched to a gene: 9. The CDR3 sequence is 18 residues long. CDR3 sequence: CASRGLAGVGWTYNEQFF. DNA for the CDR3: TGTGCCAGCAGGGGACTAGCGGGAGTTGGATGGACCTACAATGAGCAGTTCTTC.

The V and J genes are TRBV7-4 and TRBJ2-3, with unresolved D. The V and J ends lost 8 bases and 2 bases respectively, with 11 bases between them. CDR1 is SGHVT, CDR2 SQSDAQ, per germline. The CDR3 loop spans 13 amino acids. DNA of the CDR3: TGTGCCAGCTCACAGCTCTTCACAGATACGCAGTATTTT. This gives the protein CASSQLFTDTQYF.

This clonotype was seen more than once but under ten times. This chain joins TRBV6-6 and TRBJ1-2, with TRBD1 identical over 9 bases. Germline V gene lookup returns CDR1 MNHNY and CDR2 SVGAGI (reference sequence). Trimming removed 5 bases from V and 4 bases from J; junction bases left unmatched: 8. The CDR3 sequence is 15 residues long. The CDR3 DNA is TGTGCCAGCAGTGCCACAGGGGGCGAGGGCTATGGCTACACCTTC. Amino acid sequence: CASSATGGEGYGYTF.

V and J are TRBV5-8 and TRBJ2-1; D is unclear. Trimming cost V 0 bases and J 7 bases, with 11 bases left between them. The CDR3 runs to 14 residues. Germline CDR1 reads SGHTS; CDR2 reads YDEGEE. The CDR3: CASSLGVGWNEQFF. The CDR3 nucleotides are TGTGCCAGCAGCTTGGGCGTCGGTTGGAATGAGCAGTTCTTC.

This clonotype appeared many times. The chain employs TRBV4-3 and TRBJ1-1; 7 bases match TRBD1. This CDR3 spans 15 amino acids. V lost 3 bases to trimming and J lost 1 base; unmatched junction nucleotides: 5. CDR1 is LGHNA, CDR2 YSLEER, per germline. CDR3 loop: CASSHIGTANTEAFF. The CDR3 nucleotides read TGCGCCAGCAGCCATATCGGGACAGCGAACACTGAAGCTTTCTTT.

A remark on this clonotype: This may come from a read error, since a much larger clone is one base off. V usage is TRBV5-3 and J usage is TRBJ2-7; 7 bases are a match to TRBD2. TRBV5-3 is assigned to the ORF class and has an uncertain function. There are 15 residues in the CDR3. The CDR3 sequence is CASSSGGTALYGQYF. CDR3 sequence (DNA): TGTGCCAGCAGCTCCGGGGGGACCGCTCTTTACGGGCAGTACTTC.

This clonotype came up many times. CDR3 bases: TGTGCCAGCAGCTACTGGACTAGCGGGAGTTTCATGGGCTCCTACAATGAGCAGTTCTTC. This sequence encodes CASSYWTSGSFMGSYNEQFF. V usage is TRBV7-2 and J usage is TRBJ2-1; 13 positions match TRBD2. Trimming at V came to 4 bases and at J to 0 bases, leaving 12 bases not matched to a gene. The CDR3 contains 20 residues. Germline values: CDR1 SGHTA, CDR2 FQGNSA.

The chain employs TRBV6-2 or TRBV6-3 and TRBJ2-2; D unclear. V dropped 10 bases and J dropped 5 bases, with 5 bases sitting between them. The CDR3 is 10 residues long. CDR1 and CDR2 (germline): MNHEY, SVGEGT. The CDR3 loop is CATATGELFF. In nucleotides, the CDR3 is TGTGCCACCGCGACCGGGGAGCTGTTTTTT.